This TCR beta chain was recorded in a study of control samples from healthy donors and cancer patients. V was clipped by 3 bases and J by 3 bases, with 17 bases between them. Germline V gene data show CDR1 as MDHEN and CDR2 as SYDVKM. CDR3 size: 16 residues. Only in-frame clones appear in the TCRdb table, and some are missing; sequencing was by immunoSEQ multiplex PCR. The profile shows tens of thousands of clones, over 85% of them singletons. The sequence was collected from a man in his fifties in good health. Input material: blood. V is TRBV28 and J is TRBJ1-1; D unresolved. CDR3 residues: CASSFPHGRGDTEAFF. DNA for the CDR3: TGTGCCAGCAGTTTTCCGCACGGACGAGGAGACACTGAAGCTTTCTTT.